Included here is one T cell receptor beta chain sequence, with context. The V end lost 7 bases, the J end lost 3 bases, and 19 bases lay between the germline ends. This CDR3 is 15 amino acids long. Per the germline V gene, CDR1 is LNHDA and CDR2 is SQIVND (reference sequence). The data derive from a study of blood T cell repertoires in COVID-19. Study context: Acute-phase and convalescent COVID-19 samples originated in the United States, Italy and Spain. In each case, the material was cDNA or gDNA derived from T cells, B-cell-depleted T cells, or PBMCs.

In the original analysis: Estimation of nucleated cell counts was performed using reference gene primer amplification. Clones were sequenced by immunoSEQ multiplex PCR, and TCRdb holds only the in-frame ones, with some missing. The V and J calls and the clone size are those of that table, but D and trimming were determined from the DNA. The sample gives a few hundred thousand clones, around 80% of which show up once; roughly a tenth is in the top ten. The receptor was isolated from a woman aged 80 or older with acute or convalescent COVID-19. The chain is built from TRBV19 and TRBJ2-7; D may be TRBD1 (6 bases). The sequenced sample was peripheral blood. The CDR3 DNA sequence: TGTGCCAGTACGAGACAGTTTGGGGGCGACTACGAGCAGTACTTC. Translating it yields CASTRQFGGDYEQYF.